The source of this T cell receptor (beta chain) is a study of blood T cell repertoires in COVID-19. Original data processing: It was from reference gene primer amplification that nucleated cell counts were estimated. Sequencing used immunoSEQ multiplex PCR; TCRdb keeps in-frame clones, though not all of them. That table supplies the V and J calls and clone size; D and trimming were determined from the DNA. The data hold about 250,000 clones, with nearly 90% observed a single time. Enrollees, about 18 to 90 years old, lived in 20 to 25 US areas. Cohort placement rested on clinical history that participants reported themselves. Germline values: CDR1 KGHDR, CDR2 SFDVKD. The CDR3 runs 13 residues. Trimming pared 5 bases from V and 9 bases from J, leaving 15 bases between.

Sequences were obtained from PBMCs or T cells enriched from blood (not recorded which). The sequence was obtained from a woman aged 30 to 39 with acute COVID-19. V is TRBV24-1 and J is TRBJ1-2; D is undetermined. Here the CDR3 DNA reads TGTGCCACCAGTGGGAGCGGACGGTGGAGCTACACCTTC. It translates to CATSGSGRWSYTF.